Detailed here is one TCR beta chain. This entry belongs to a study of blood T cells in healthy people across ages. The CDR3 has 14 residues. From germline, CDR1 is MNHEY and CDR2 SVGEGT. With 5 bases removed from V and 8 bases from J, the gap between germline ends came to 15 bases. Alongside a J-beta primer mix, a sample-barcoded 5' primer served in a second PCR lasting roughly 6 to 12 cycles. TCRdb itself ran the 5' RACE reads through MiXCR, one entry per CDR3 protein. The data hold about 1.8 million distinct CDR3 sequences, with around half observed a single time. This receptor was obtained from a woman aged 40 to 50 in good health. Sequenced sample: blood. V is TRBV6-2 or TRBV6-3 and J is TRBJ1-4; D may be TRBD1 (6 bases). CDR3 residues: CASSIQGHGEKLFF. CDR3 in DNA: TGTGCCAGCAGTATTCAGGGACACGGCGAAAAACTGTTTTTT.